Each of the 2 T cell receptor beta chains below was sequenced from the same sample in a study of CD8+CD57+ T cells in acquired aplastic anemia. Genomic DNA, the template, was used for profiling of the TCR beta VDJ and CDR3. TCRdb passed the reads through MiXCR, listing each CDR3 protein once. The profile shows 200,000 to 250,000 distinct CDR3 sequences, around 63% of them singletons. Source material: sorted CD4+, CD8+, or CD8+CD57+ T cells (not recorded which) from PBMCs. These receptors were obtained from a human donor in good health.

The CDR3 loop reads CASSQSPGNLNTEAFF. As DNA, the CDR3 is TGTGCCAGCAGTCAGAGCCCTGGGAACTTGAACACTGAAGCTTTCTTT. V usage is TRBV6-2 or TRBV6-3 and J usage is TRBJ1-1, with D hard to call. This CDR3 has 16 amino acids. CDR1 MNHEY and CDR2 SVGEGT come from the germline V gene. Trimming took off 5 bases at V and 0 bases at J, with 16 bases between the two ends.

The V and J genes are TRBV29-1 and TRBJ1-2, with 7 bases that match TRBD1. Germline trimming cut 4 bases from V and 6 bases from J; bases unmatched to any gene: 8. Germline loops: CDR1 SQVTM, CDR2 ANQGSEA. The CDR3 totals 13 residues. CDR3 nucleotides: TGCAGCGTTGGGGCAGGGGGTTTGGATGGCTACACCTTC. It codes for CSVGAGGLDGYTF.